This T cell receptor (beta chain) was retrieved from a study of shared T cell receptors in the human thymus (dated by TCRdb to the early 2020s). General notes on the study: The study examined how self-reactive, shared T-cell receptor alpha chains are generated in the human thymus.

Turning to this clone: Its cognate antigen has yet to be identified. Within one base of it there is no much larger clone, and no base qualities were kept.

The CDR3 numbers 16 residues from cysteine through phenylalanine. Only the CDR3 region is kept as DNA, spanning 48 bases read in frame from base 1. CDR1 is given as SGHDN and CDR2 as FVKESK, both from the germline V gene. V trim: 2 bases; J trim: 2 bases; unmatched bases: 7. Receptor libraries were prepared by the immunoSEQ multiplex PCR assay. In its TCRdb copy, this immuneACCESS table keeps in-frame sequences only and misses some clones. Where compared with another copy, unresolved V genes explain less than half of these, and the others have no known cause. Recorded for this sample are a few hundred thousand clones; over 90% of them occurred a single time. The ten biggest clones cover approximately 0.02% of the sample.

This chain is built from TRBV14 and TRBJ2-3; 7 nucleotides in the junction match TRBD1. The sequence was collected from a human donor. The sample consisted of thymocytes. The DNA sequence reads TGTGCCAGCAGCCAACGGGACAGCCAACTCACAGATACGCAGTATTTT. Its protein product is CASSQRDSQLTDTQYF.